This T cell receptor (beta chain) was sequenced in a study of CXCR3-negative and CXCR3-positive naive CD8 T cells. The CDR3 sequence is 15 residues long. Germline CDR1 SGDLS, CDR2 YYNGEE. Study-level results: Relative to CXCR3-negative naive cells, CXCR3-positive naive cells had more hydrophobic TRB CDR3s. The study found that naive CXCR3-negative and CXCR3-positive cells shared TRBV-TRBJ usage, while memory cells differed.

UMI labels and 5' RACE were used to prepare the TRB cDNA libraries. TCRdb reprocessed the 5' RACE reads, keeping one entry per CDR3 protein, no DNA. This specimen shows about 92,000 distinct CDR3 sequences; the ten leading clones hold 1.7%. Remarks on this clonotype: Its target is unknown.

This chain connects TRBV9 to TRBJ2-1; as DNA is missing, the TRBD1 call by TCRdb cannot be tested. Sample: naive CXCR3- CD8+ T cells from blood. Noted subset: CD45RO-CCR7+CD27+CD95- naive CD8+ T cells lacking CXCR3 (TNR3-). The clonotype comes from a human donor in good health. Some clones in this sample may be carry-over from other donors' samples. The CDR3 is CASSVAGRGEDEQFF.